The present entry profiles one T cell receptor beta chain with its context. Its matching antigen is unknown. The data were obtained in a study of shared clonotypes between healthy human individuals. The study's findings and limits: The low donor count limited represented genetic and exposure-history diversity.

The assay used deep level. Several immunoSEQ plates held equal portions of the genomic DNA taken from each subset. The protocol was immunoSEQ multiplex PCR, while the TCRdb copy is restricted to in-frame clones and leaves out a portion. The top ten clones hold around 12% of a sample with roughly 500,000 clones, approximately 82% of them seen once. This clonotype was obtained from a woman between 40 and 55 years old in good health. Some clones in this sample may be carry-over from other donors' samples. The sample was PBMCs.

In DNA form, the CDR3 reads TGTGCCAGCAACAGGGGAGGCGGGGAGCTGTTTTTT. Translating gives CASNRGGGELFF. This chain links TRBV7-2 with TRBJ2-2; tentative D call: TRBD1 (7 bases). V was clipped by 7 bases and J by 7 bases, with 10 bases between them. The CDR3 runs 12 residues. Germline values: CDR1 SGHTA, CDR2 FQGNSA. The full variable domain, with the rest looked up from reference TRBV7-2 and TRBJ2-2, is GAGVSQSPSNKVTEKGKDVELRCDPISGHTALYWYRQSLGQGLEFLIYFQGNSAPDKSGLPSDRFSAERTGGSVSTLTIQRTQQEDSAVYLCASNRGGGELFFGEGSRLTVL.